This T cell receptor beta chain is drawn from a study of response to subunit inactivated influenza vaccine. The CDR3 is 15 amino acids. Germline CDR1 MNHEY, CDR2 SMNVEV (reference sequence). J gave up 2 bases and V 5 bases, and 5 bases lay outside the gene matches. Overall study results and limits: T cells newly recruited by each seasonal influenza vaccination are few, the authors suggested.

Concerning this clonotype itself: What it binds is unknown.

TCRdb re-analysed the RT-PCR reads in MiXCR, keeping a single row per CDR3 protein. This sample has 500,000 to 600,000 distinct CDR3 sequences; 10% to 15% occur once, and the top ten carry over 10%. The sequence came from a man in his forties or fifties who received an inactivated influenza vaccine. Source: PBMCs from blood, taken about 40 days after vaccination. This chain connects TRBV27 to TRBJ2-5, with 10 bases identical to TRBD1. The CDR3 DNA is TGTGCCAGCAGTATTAAGGGACAGGGGCAAGAGACCCAGTACTTC. Translation: CASSIKGQGQETQYF.